This is a list of T cell receptor beta chains from one sample in a study of cytomegalovirus exposure and HLA in healthy donors. Sequenced by immunoSEQ multiplex PCR; TCRdb stores in-frame clones only, minus some. This table lists about 39,000 clones. Specimen: PBMCs. These receptor sequences come from a male donor in good health and CMV-seronegative. Each CDR3 is given with its conserved first and last residue. The D gene is left open where the match is weak.

NA,TRBJ1-3,TRBV11-2,CASSPPIVYSGNTIYF,TGTGCCAGCAGCCCACCAATAGTTTACTCTGGAAACACCATATATTTT
NA,TRBJ1-6,TRBV5-1,CASSLGRGNNSPLHF,TGCGCCAGCAGCTTGGGTAGAGGAAATAATTCACCCCTCCACTTT
NA,TRBJ2-7,TRBV4-1,CASSQAFAGTLAYEQYF,TGCGCCAGCAGCCAGGCGTTCGCCGGAACGCTAGCCTACGAGCAGTACTTC
TRBD1,TRBJ2-3,TRBV4-1,CASSLRDRDYTQYF,TGCGCCAGCAGCCTCCGGGACAGGGATTATACGCAGTATTTT
TRBD2,TRBJ2-3,TRBV4-2,CASSQRQAGVTDTQYF,TGTGCCAGCAGCCAACGGCAAGCGGGGGTCACAGATACGCAGTATTTT
TRBD1,TRBJ2-2,TRBV5-1,CASSLTGVDTGELFF,TGCGCCAGCAGTTTGACAGGGGTCGACACCGGGGAGCTGTTTTTT
TRBD1,TRBJ1-2,TRBV7-9,CASSPFDRGIGGYTF,TGTGCCAGCAGCCCATTCGACAGGGGTATCGGGGGCTACACCTTC
NA,TRBJ1-1,TRBV15,CATSRDTMNTEAFF,TGTGCCACCAGCAGAGATACAATGAACACTGAAGCTTTCTTT
TRBD1,TRBJ1-1,TRBV13,CASSETTGVTEAFF,TGTGCCAGCAGCGAAACCACAGGGGTAACTGAAGCTTTCTTT
TRBD1,TRBJ2-7,TRBV6-4,CASSEDGTGTSYEQYF,TGTGCCAGCAGTGAAGACGGGACAGGGACTTCCTACGAGCAGTACTTC
NA,TRBJ1-1,TRBV19,CASSIGGVGTEAFF,TGTGCCAGTAGTATTGGCGGTGTTGGGACTGAAGCTTTCTTT
NA,TRBJ2-1,TRBV5-6,CASSSLVRAPYNEQFF,TGTGCCAGCAGCTCCCTCGTCAGGGCCCCCTACAATGAGCAGTTCTTC
TRBD1,TRBJ2-7,TRBV19,CASSISGQGAPHEQYF,TGTGCCAGTAGTATAAGCGGACAGGGGGCGCCCCACGAGCAGTACTTC
NA,TRBJ1-1,TRBV6-6,CASSQTARNTEAFF,TGTGCCAGCAGCCAGACAGCACGAAACACTGAAGCTTTCTTT
TRBD1,TRBJ1-6,TRBV5-4,CASSWDRTNSPLHF,TGTGCCAGCAGTTGGGACAGGACAAATTCACCCCTCCACTTT
TRBD1,TRBJ1-1,TRBV9,CASSPGTGDTEAFF,TGTGCCAGCAGCCCGGGGACAGGGGACACTGAAGCTTTCTTT
TRBD1,TRBJ2-2,TRBV5-6,CASSSDRRNTGELFF,TGTGCCAGCAGCTCGGACAGGCGGAACACCGGGGAGCTGTTTTTT